The 27 T cell receptor beta chains given below trace back to one sample, sequenced in a study of T-cell memory formation after mild COVID-19. TCRdb recomputed calls from the 5' RACE reads with MiXCR, one row per CDR3 protein. The table includes 210,000 or so distinct CDR3 sequences, 8% to 11% detected once. What was sequenced was PBMCs or a T cell subset sorted from them (not recorded which). All receptors come from a man aged 18 to 30 who had mild COVID-19 (a few samples of this study predate the infection). Cell type and time point are not known.

Only a few counts were recorded for this clonotype. V usage is TRBV20-1 and J usage is TRBJ1-1, with 11 positions matching TRBD1. This CDR3 comprises 12 residues. Per germline, CDR1 DFQATT and CDR2 SNEGSKA (reference sequence). The CDR3 DNA follows: TGCAGGGGGACAGGGGGTAGCGCTGAAGCTTTCTTT. It encodes CRGTGGSAEAFF.

This clonotype was recorded a few times. The chain employs TRBV18 and TRBJ2-2, with D hard to call. This CDR3 spans 12 amino acids. Between the trimmed V and J ends, which lost 6 bases and 9 bases, there was a span of 11 bases. From germline, CDR1 is KGHSH and CDR2 LQKENI. The DNA for the CDR3 is TGTGCCAGCTCGCACCGTGGGAGGGAGCTGTTTTTT. It yields the protein CASSHRGRELFF.

The chain carries TRBV21-1 and TRBJ1-2. TRBV21-1 is termed a pseudogene. There are 16 residues in the CDR3. Here the CDR3 DNA reads TGTGCCAGCAGCAAAAGGGAACGGACGGCACACTATGGCTACACCTTC. Its translation: CASSKRERTAHYGYTF.

The chain employs TRBV29-1 and TRBJ2-3, with D unclear. CDR3 length equals 12 residues. The V and J ends lost 7 bases and 2 bases respectively, with 10 bases between them. Germline V gene data show CDR1 as SQVTM and CDR2 as ANQGSEA. In DNA form, the CDR3 reads TGCAGCGGGACGGCTACCACAGATACGCAGTATTTT. Its protein product is CSGTATTDTQYF.

The V gene is TRBV5-1, the J gene TRBJ2-1, with D possibly matching TRBD1 (5 bases). Trimming pared 3 bases from V and 5 bases from J, leaving 21 bases between. The germline gives CDR1 SGHRS, CDR2 YFSETQ. The CDR3 contains 17 residues. CDR3 region: CASSSRVGAEPHNEQFF. In DNA form, the CDR3 reads TGCGCCAGCAGCTCCCGGGTAGGGGCAGAGCCCCACAATGAGCAGTTCTTC.

The genes are TRBV4-2 and TRBJ1-2; no firm D call. The CDR3 has 13 amino acids. Trimming shortened V by 0 bases and J by 2 bases, and 4 bases separated the two germline ends. Germline V gene lookup returns CDR1 LGHNA and CDR2 YNFKEQ. Here the CDR3 DNA reads TGTGCCAGCAGCCAAGAAGGGAACTATGGCTACACCTTC. Amino acids: CASSQEGNYGYTF.

This clonotype was counted between two and nine times. The chain is built from TRBV5-5 and TRBJ1-5; D is unclear. V lost 0 bases to trimming and J lost 8 bases, with 9 bases between them. CDR1 SGHKS and CDR2 YYEKEE come from the germline V gene (reference sequence). CDR3 length: 13 residues. For the CDR3, the DNA is TGTGCCAGCAGCTTGGGGCAGTTCAAGCCCCAGCATTTT. The encoded protein is CASSLGQFKPQHF.

This chain joins TRBV4-2 and TRBJ2-7, with D hard to call. Trimming took off 0 bases at V and 1 base at J, with 10 bases between the two ends. The CDR3 is 15 amino acids. Germline V lookup: CDR1 LGHNA, CDR2 YNFKEQ. For the CDR3, the DNA is TGTGCCAGCAGCCAAGATATCCCCAGGTCCTACGAGCAGTACTTC. It translates to CASSQDIPRSYEQYF.

In this sample, this clonotype turned up a few times. This chain joins TRBV9 and TRBJ1-2, with D maybe TRBD1 (5 bases). The CDR3 length is 16 residues. The V gene's germline CDR1 is SGDLS and CDR2 YYNGEE. V was cut by 2 bases and J by 8 bases, with 22 bases left in between. CDR3 region: CASSVSGTGGSRGYTF. CDR3 nucleotide sequence: TGTGCCAGCAGCGTTTCCGGGACTGGGGGTAGTAGAGGCTACACCTTC.

This clonotype was recorded a few times. The V call is TRBV7-2, the J call TRBJ1-6, with D maybe TRBD1 (5 bases). The germline V gene has CDR1 SGHTA and CDR2 FQGNSA. The CDR3 is 16 residues long. V was pared by 1 base and J by 6 bases, with 13 bases between. The CDR3: CASSLDGLGVNSPLHF. Here the CDR3 DNA reads TGTGCCAGCAGCTTAGATGGGTTGGGGGTTAATTCACCCCTCCACTTT.

This rearrangement joins TRBV10-3 to TRBJ1-2; D is unclear. Trimming took 4 bases from V and 5 from J, leaving 11 bases between them. The CDR3 runs to 13 residues. CDR1 and CDR2 from the germline V gene are ENHRY and SYGVKD. CDR3 nucleotide sequence: TGTGCCATCAGTGTGGAGGGAGGTTATGGCTACACCTTC. Residues: CAISVEGGYGYTF.

This clonotype was recorded a few times. The rearrangement links TRBV7-9 to TRBJ1-4; D ambiguous. Germline CDR1 SEHNR, CDR2 FQNEAQ (reference sequence). The CDR3 runs to 12 residues. Trimming stripped 8 bases from V and 2 bases from J, with 6 bases between. The CDR3 nucleotides are TGTGCCAGCTACGGCACTAATGAAAAACTGTTTTTT. The encoded protein is CASYGTNEKLFF.

This clonotype has more than one count but fewer than ten. The genes are TRBV7-2 and TRBJ2-6, with 9 bases that match TRBD1. The germline gives CDR1 SGHTA, CDR2 FQGNSA. This CDR3 contains 19 residues. V was clipped by 5 bases and J by 2 bases; unmatched bases: 13. CDR3 sequence reads: CASSPFTGGYKPGANVLTF. The CDR3 DNA sequence: TGTGCCAGCAGCCCTTTCACAGGGGGCTATAAGCCTGGGGCCAACGTCCTGACTTTC.

Many counts were recorded for this clonotype. This sequence joins TRBV2 and TRBJ2-1; 12 nucleotides line up with TRBD1. The CDR3 is made up of 13 amino acids. The ends lost 10 bases at V and 9 bases at J; junction bases unmatched: 7. CDR1 SNHLY and CDR2 FYNNEI come from the germline V gene. The CDR3 is CAKGTGGSVEQFF. CDR3 DNA: TGTGCCAAAGGGACAGGGGGCTCTGTTGAGCAGTTCTTC. Drawing the rest from reference TRBV2 and TRBJ2-1, the complete variable domain is EPEVTQTPSHQVTQMGQEVILRCVPISNHLYFYWYRQILGQKVEFLVSFYNNEISEKSEIFDDQFSVERPDGSNFTLKIRSTKLEDSAMYFCAKGTGGSVEQFFGPGTRLTVL.

This clonotype was counted only a few times. The genes are TRBV15 and TRBJ1-1; TRBD1 matches at 10 bases. This CDR3 has 15 amino acids. Germline V gene lookup returns CDR1 LNHNV and CDR2 YYDKDF (reference sequence). The V segment lost 5 bases and the J segment 5 bases; nucleotides outside the gene matches: 8. The CDR3 nucleotides read TGTGCCACCAGCGGCGCTGGGACAGGGGTTACTGAAGCTTTCTTT. Translated: CATSGAGTGVTEAFF.

This clonotype was seen more than once but under ten times. The rearrangement links TRBV12-5 to TRBJ1-1, with D hard to call. V was clipped by 1 base and J by 0 bases, with 15 bases between them. Germline V gene lookup returns CDR1 LGHNT and CDR2 FRNRAP. The CDR3 is 17 residues long. The CDR3 coding sequence is TGTGCTAGTGGTTTGGCAGAATCTTGGGAAATGAACACTGAAGCTTTCTTT. As protein: CASGLAESWEMNTEAFF.

The table lists this clonotype with a few counts. The CDR3 DNA reads as TGTGCCAGCCAAGAGTATAATTCACCCCTCCACTTT. Translating it yields CASQEYNSPLHF. This chain joins TRBV6-5 and TRBJ1-6; no clear D gene. The CDR3 has 12 residues. Trimming took 8 bases from V and 4 from J, leaving 6 bases between them. Germline CDR1 is MNHEY and CDR2 is SVGAGI.

The chain uses TRBV27 and TRBJ2-6; D unclear. The CDR3 is made up of 15 amino acids. Trimming stripped 3 bases from V and 4 bases from J, with 10 bases between. Germline CDR1 and CDR2: MNHEY and SMNVEV (reference sequence). The CDR3 sequence is CASSLETPGANVLTF. For the CDR3, the DNA is TGTGCCAGCAGTTTGGAGACCCCCGGGGCCAACGTCCTGACTTTC.

This clonotype was seen repeatedly, ten times or more. The chain is built from TRBV5-6 and TRBJ1-1; D remains ambiguous. This CDR3 is 14 amino acids long. Between the trimmed V and J ends, which lost 4 bases and 1 base, there was a span of 11 bases. Per germline, CDR1 SGHDT and CDR2 YYEEEE. The CDR3 DNA reads TGTGCCAGCAGCCCCGACTTATCGAACACTGAAGCTTTCTTT. Its translation: CASSPDLSNTEAFF.

This chain joins TRBV9 and TRBJ1-1; D is ambiguous. This CDR3 region has 15 residues. V dropped 4 bases and J dropped 2 bases, with 15 bases sitting between them. Germline-derived CDR1 and CDR2 are SGDLS and YYNGEE. In nucleotides, the CDR3 is TGTGCCAGCAGCCTCCGGGCCGATCCTAACACTGAAGCTTTCTTT. Translated, it gives CASSLRADPNTEAFF. Based on the CDR3 plus reference TRBV9 and TRBJ1-1, the full variable domain is DSGVTQTPKHLITATGQRVTLRCSPRSGDLSVYWYQQSLDQGLQFLIQYYNGEERAKGNILERFSAQQFPDLHSELNLSSLELGDSALYFCASSLRADPNTEAFFGQGTRLTVV.

The V gene is TRBV5-1, the J gene TRBJ2-5; TRBD2 aligns across 12 bases. Losses at the gene ends were 2 bases for V and 2 bases for J; bases not matched to a gene: 1. This CDR3 has 15 residues. Germline loops: CDR1 SGHRS, CDR2 YFSETQ. CDR3: CASSFLAGGQETQYF. The DNA of the CDR3 is TGCGCCAGCAGCTTCCTAGCGGGGGGGCAAGAGACCCAGTACTTC.

This clonotype was observed at least ten times. At one end, the junction sequence differs from germline, possibly due to a read error. The J gene is TRBJ2-5, the V gene TRBV7-7, with D possibly being TRBD1 (6 bases). CDR1 is SSHAT, CDR2 FNYEAQ, per germline (reference sequence). This CDR3 contains 16 residues. The CDR3 bases are TGTGCTAGCAGCTTTCGTTACAGGGTCGACGGAGAGACCCAGTACTTC. Translating gives CASSFRYRVDGETQYF. The variable domain in full, with the rest retrieved from reference TRBV7-7 and TRBJ2-5, is GAGVSQSPRYKVTKRGQDVTLRCDPISSHATLYWYQQALGQGPEFLTYFNYEAQPDKSGLPSDRFSAERPEGSISTLTIQRTEQRDSAMYRCASSFRYRVDGETQYFGPGTRLLVL.

This clonotype was counted a few times. The chain uses TRBV5-1 and TRBJ2-7; 10 nucleotides agree with TRBD2. CDR1 and CDR2 from the germline V gene are SGHRS and YFSETQ. This CDR3 comprises 13 residues. The ends lost 4 bases at V and 5 bases at J; junction bases unmatched: 3. The CDR3 spells CASSSLAGDEQYF. CDR3 bases: TGCGCCAGCAGCAGTCTAGCGGGGGACGAGCAGTACTTC.

This sequence joins TRBV2 and TRBJ2-7; D possibly uses TRBD1 or TRBD2 (5 bases each). V was shortened by 8 bases and J by 9 bases, with 14 bases between the two germline ends. This CDR3 region has 11 residues. Germline values: CDR1 SNHLY, CDR2 FYNNEI. CDR3 sequence reads: CASGEEGRQYF. In DNA form, the CDR3 reads TGTGCCAGCGGGGAAGAGGGGAGGCAGTACTTC.

The rearrangement links TRBV13 to TRBJ2-1; 9 positions match TRBD2. V was pared by 5 bases and J by 6 bases, with 5 bases of the junction left unmatched. Germline values: CDR1 PRHDT, CDR2 FYEKMQ (reference sequence). The CDR3 has 14 amino acids. The CDR3 sequence: CASSRLAAINEQFF. The CDR3 DNA is TGTGCCAGCAGCCGACTAGCGGCCATCAATGAGCAGTTCTTC. Looking up the rest from reference TRBV13 and TRBJ2-1 gives the full variable domain: AAGVIQSPRHLIKEKRETATLKCYPIPRHDTVYWYQQGPGQDPQFLISFYEKMQSDKGSIPDRFSAQQFSDYHSELNMSSLELGDSALYFCASSRLAAINEQFFGPGTRLTVL.

This clonotype has more than one count but fewer than ten. The chain combines TRBV7-9 with TRBJ2-3, with TRBD2 matching over 8 bases. Germline CDR1 and CDR2: SEHNR and FQNEAQ (reference sequence). Germline trimming cut 5 bases from V and 2 bases from J; bases unmatched to any gene: 9. This CDR3 contains 16 residues. Here the CDR3 DNA reads TGTGCCAGCAGCCCCCGGAGTAGCGGGGACACAGATACGCAGTATTTT. Its protein is CASSPRSSGDTDTQYF.

This clonotype appeared many times. The genes are TRBV28 and TRBJ2-5; weak D call: TRBD2 (7 bases). The CDR3 consists of 14 residues. Germline V gene sequence: CDR1 MDHEN, CDR2 SYDVKM. V lost 4 bases, J lost 4 bases, and 13 bases lay in between. CDR3 in amino acids: CASSSGGPGETQYF. The CDR3 coding sequence is TGTGCCAGCAGTTCGGGGGGCCCCGGAGAGACCCAGTACTTC.